Listed below are T cell receptor beta chains from one sample, sequenced in a study of T cell responses to AZD1222 COVID-19 vaccine. The repertoire was sequenced with immunoSEQ multiplex PCR; TCRdb's copy has only in-frame clones and lacks some. This sample has more than 50,000 clones, with roughly 90% found just once. The input for sequencing was peripheral blood, taken on day 0 of AZD1222 vaccination. The receptors derive from an adult in good health. CDR3s include the opening cysteine and the closing phenylalanine or tryptophan. D genes are given only for firm matches.

>.|TRBV11-2|12
CASSLTGVAVAF
>TRBD1|TRBV4-1|15
CASSEQGQGGETQYF
>TRBD1|TRBV7-2|14
CASSLGQGDYGYTF
>.|TRBV4-2|15
CASSQDSGDKQPQHF
>TRBD1|TRBV5-4|15
CASSFGDTGAYGYTF
>.|TRBV18|18
CASSPRTNFGGGDNEQFF
>TRBD1|TRBV5-1|15
CASSSSGQLNEKLFF
>TRBD1|TRBV5-1|15
CASSRTQGANSPLHF
>TRBD1|TRBV5-5|15
CASSPTGQSTDTQYF
>TRBD2|TRBV9|14
CASSLRGAVYEQYF
>.|TRBV6-5|15
CASSKLEPAYNEQFF
>.|TRBV7-9|14
CASSLSYSNSPLHF
>.|TRBV19|16
CASSMGTHPGNTEAFF
>.|TRBV5-1|16
CASSLAGTPTYNEQFF
>.|TRBV29-1|12
CSVGGGVYGYTF
>TRBD2|TRBV7-9|17
CASSSFGTSGGPETQYF
>.|TRBV7-8|15
CASSRLGGGTDTQYF
>TRBD1|TRBV19|15
CASRMTGRMDTEAFF
>.|TRBV12-3/TRBV12-4|12
CASSLPTSPLHF
>.|TRBV5-1|15
CASSFGGAGGNTIYF
>TRBD1|TRBV9|14
CASSVGTGKETQYF
>.|TRBV6-5|13
CASSYSGANVLTF
>.|TRBV30|14
CAYRRQQVNYGYTF
>.|TRBV11-2|14
CASSLVGGQYEQYF
>.|TRBV6-6|15
CASGEPGTSNQPQHF
>.|TRBV11-1|15
CASSLSRGRADTQYF